Reported below is one T cell receptor (beta chain). Profiled with immunoSEQ multiplex PCR; TCRdb holds only in-frame clones, not every one. The table shows under 300,000 clones, with around 83% occurring only once. The data are from a study of blood T cell repertoires in COVID-19. The CDR3 runs to 13 residues. CDR1 is PRHDT and CDR2 is FYEKMQ in the germline V gene (reference sequence). Deletions cut 2 bases from V and 6 bases from J, with 8 bases between. This chain joins TRBV13 and TRBJ2-4; D remains ambiguous. Specimen: peripheral blood. This receptor was taken from a woman between 40 and 50 years old who had recovered from COVID-19. The CDR3 DNA is TGTGCCAGCAGCTTAAGCGTCGGAAACATTCAGTACTTC. Its protein is CASSLSVGNIQYF.